A single sample is the source of the 26 T cell receptor beta chains below, sequenced in a study of cytomegalovirus exposure and HLA in healthy donors. The table came from immunoSEQ multiplex PCR; TCRdb's copy has only in-frame clones and leaves some out. The sample yields 150,000 to 200,000 clones, about four fifths seen once. The sample consisted of PBMCs. The receptors stem from a woman between 18 and 29 years old in good health and CMV-seropositive.

The V and J genes are TRBV7-3 and TRBJ1-3; D is undetermined. Trimming stripped 1 base from V and 0 bases from J, with 7 bases between. The CDR3 spans 15 residues. Germline CDR1 reads SGHTA; CDR2 reads FQGTGA. As DNA, the CDR3 is TGTGCCAGCAGCTTAAACTCGGGCTCTGGAAACACCATATATTTT. Translating it yields CASSLNSGSGNTIYF.

The V and J genes are TRBV9 and TRBJ1-2; D unresolved. The ends were cut back, 2 bases at V and 5 bases at J, with 10 bases in the middle. The CDR3 is made up of 13 amino acids. Germline lookup yields CDR1 SGDLS and CDR2 YYNGEE. The CDR3 reads CASSVDGKYGYTF. The CDR3 DNA reads TGTGCCAGCAGCGTGGACGGGAAGTATGGCTACACCTTC.

This chain uses TRBV6-6 with TRBJ1-2, with D maybe TRBD1 (5 bases). Between the trimmed V and J ends, which lost 6 bases and 3 bases, there was a span of 11 bases. The CDR3 contains 13 residues. Germline CDR1 MNHNY, CDR2 SVGAGI (reference sequence). The CDR3 nucleotides are TGTGCCAGCAGGGACACACGATACTATGGCTACACCTTC. Residues: CASRDTRYYGYTF.

This chain connects TRBV19 to TRBJ1-1; 7 bases agree with TRBD1. The CDR3 extends over 16 amino acids. The V gene end was trimmed by 5 bases and the J gene end by 0 bases; junction bases not matched to a gene: 9. Germline V gives CDR1 LNHDA, CDR2 SQIVND (reference sequence). CDR3 protein: CASSPFRGALNTEAFF. In DNA, the CDR3 is TGTGCCAGTAGTCCCTTCAGGGGGGCCTTGAACACTGAAGCTTTCTTT.

The chain recombines TRBV2 with TRBJ1-5, with 7 nucleotides matching TRBD1. This CDR3 has 17 residues. After removal of 5 bases from V and 0 bases from J, the junction contained 10 bases not matched to a gene. Germline V lookup: CDR1 SNHLY, CDR2 FYNNEI. The CDR3 is CASSRRMGQNSNQPQHF. CDR3 coding DNA: TGTGCCAGCAGTAGGCGGATGGGACAGAATAGCAATCAGCCCCAGCATTTT.

This clone was observed many times. The chain is built from TRBV19 and TRBJ2-1, with 12 positions matching TRBD2. Looked up from germline, CDR1 is LNHDA and CDR2 is SQIVND (reference sequence). The CDR3 loop spans 15 amino acids. V was pared by 6 bases and J by 7 bases, with 7 bases of the junction left unmatched. The CDR3 protein is CASSSSGGARNEQFF. The CDR3 DNA is TGTGCCAGTAGCTCTAGCGGGGGGGCGCGAAATGAGCAGTTCTTC.

This clone was seen ten or more times. V and J are TRBV7-3 and TRBJ1-2, with 8 bases aligning to TRBD1. This CDR3 has 13 residues. V trimming: 5 bases; J trimming: 7 bases; junction bases outside the gene matches: 6. The germline CDR1 and CDR2 sequences are SGHTA and FQGTGA. The CDR3: CASSQGQGVGYTF. CDR3 DNA sequence: TGTGCCAGCAGCCAAGGACAGGGCGTTGGCTACACCTTC. Full variable domain (missing parts from reference TRBV7-3 and TRBJ1-2): GAGVSQTPSNKVTEKGKYVELRCDPISGHTALYWYRQSLGQGPEFLIYFQGTGAADDSGLPNDRFFAVRPEGSVSTLKIQRTERGDSAVYLCASSQGQGVGYTFGSGTRLTVV.

This clone was recorded once. The chain carries TRBV9 and TRBJ1-1; D unresolved. V lost 4 bases, J lost 1 base, and 8 bases lay in between. The germline gives CDR1 SGDLS, CDR2 YYNGEE. The CDR3 is made up of 13 amino acids. The CDR3, as DNA: TGTGCCAGCAGCCCCACACGGAACACTGAAGCTTTCTTT. Residues: CASSPTRNTEAFF.

The chain has TRBV5-6 and TRBJ2-7; 7 bases are a match to TRBD1. CDR3 length: 14 residues. Looked up from germline, CDR1 is SGHDT and CDR2 is YYEEEE. V was pared by 0 bases and J by 2 bases, with 2 bases of the junction left unmatched. This CDR3 reads CASSLGQGPYEQYF. The CDR3 DNA follows: TGTGCCAGCAGCTTGGGACAGGGCCCCTACGAGCAGTACTTC.

The CDR3 is CAISGREERGEQFF. The CDR3 bases are TGTGCCATCAGTGGGAGGGAAGAACGGGGTGAGCAGTTCTTC. The rearrangement uses TRBV10-3 and TRBJ2-1; weak D call: TRBD2 (6 bases). The length of the CDR3 is 14 residues. The V gene's germline CDR1 is ENHRY and CDR2 SYGVKD. The V and J ends lost 4 bases and 9 bases respectively, with 16 bases between them.

The V gene is TRBV7-9, the J gene TRBJ2-1; the D gene is possibly TRBD1 (5 bases). The V end lost 1 base, the J end lost 10 bases, and 11 bases lay between the germline ends. Germline CDR1 and CDR2: SEHNR and FQNEAQ (reference sequence). This CDR3 has 13 amino acids. The CDR3 loop is CASSLGQTREQFF. The CDR3 nucleotides are TGTGCCAGCAGCTTAGGACAGACAAGGGAGCAGTTCTTC.

The CDR3 region is CASSRTPKQETQYF. CDR3 DNA sequence: TGTGCCAGCAGCCGGACACCAAAACAAGAGACCCAGTACTTC. The chain recombines TRBV11-2 with TRBJ2-5; weak D call: TRBD1 (5 bases). Germline CDR1 and CDR2: SGHAT and FQNNGV. The CDR3 has 14 residues. V was trimmed by 5 bases and J by 2 bases, leaving 12 bases between them.

The chain employs TRBV29-1 and TRBJ2-1; 12 bases map to TRBD2. The CDR3 runs to 14 residues. J was trimmed by 9 bases and V by 7 bases; bases with no gene match: 10. The germline V gene has CDR1 SQVTM and CDR2 ANQGSEA. CDR3 bases: TGCAGCGCAGTCCTAGCGGGGGGGCGAAGTGAGCAGTTCTTC. Protein: CSAVLAGGRSEQFF.

This chain links TRBV9 with TRBJ1-5; D possibly corresponds to TRBD1 (6 bases). Trimming shortened V by 0 bases and J by 5 bases, and 6 bases separated the two germline ends. This CDR3 region has 13 residues. The germline V gene has CDR1 SGDLS and CDR2 YYNGEE. CDR3 residues: CASSVEGDQPQHF. CDR3 DNA: TGTGCCAGCAGCGTAGAGGGGGATCAGCCCCAGCATTTT.

This rearrangement joins TRBV19 to TRBJ1-2; no firm D call. CDR3 length: 16 residues. Trimming removed 1 base at V and 7 bases at J, with 19 bases between. Germline-derived CDR1 and CDR2 are LNHDA and SQIVND (reference sequence). The CDR3: CASSIAAPGPTSGYTF. The CDR3 DNA sequence: TGTGCCAGTAGTATAGCCGCCCCGGGTCCCACGTCTGGCTACACCTTC. Full variable domain (rest looked up from reference TRBV19 and TRBJ1-2): DGGITQSPKYLFRKEGQNVTLSCEQNLNHDAMYWYRQDPGQGLRLIYYSQIVNDFQKGDIAEGYSVSREKKESFPLTVTSAQKNPTAFYLCASSIAAPGPTSGYTFGSGTRLTVV.

The chain is built from TRBV6-1 and TRBJ2-3, with D perhaps TRBD1 or TRBD2 (6 bases each). This CDR3 has 15 residues. V was pared by 10 bases and J by 1 base, with 18 bases between. Looked up from germline, CDR1 is MNHNS and CDR2 is SASEGT. CDR3 nucleotides: TGTGCCACCAGGGGAGGAAAACAGGGCACAGATACGCAGTATTTT. Amino acids: CATRGGKQGTDTQYF.

This sequence joins TRBV18 and TRBJ2-6, with D hard to call. Trimming shortened V by 6 bases and J by 0 bases, and 12 bases separated the two germline ends. This CDR3 has 16 amino acids. The germline V gene encodes CDR1 KGHSH and CDR2 LQKENI. The CDR3 DNA reads as TGTGCCAGCTCCCGCCCAGACAACTCTGGGGCCAACGTCCTGACTTTC. This codes for CASSRPDNSGANVLTF. The variable domain in full, with the rest retrieved from reference TRBV18 and TRBJ2-6, is NAGVMQNPRHLVRRRGQEARLRCSPMKGHSHVYWYRQLPEEGLKFMVYLQKENIIDESGMPKERFSAEFPKEGPSILRIQQVVRGDSAAYFCASSRPDNSGANVLTFGAGSRLTVL.

V gene TRBV1 combines with J gene TRBJ1-4. TRBV1 is termed a pseudogene. CDR3 length equals 10 residues. The CDR3 loop reads CTSTPEKLFF. The CDR3 DNA follows: TGCACCAGCACCCCGGAAAAACTGTTTTTT.

This clone was recorded once. The chain uses TRBV10-2 and TRBJ2-1; D possibly corresponds to TRBD2 (7 bases). The CDR3 is 19 amino acids. CDR1 WSHSY and CDR2 SAAADI come from the germline V gene. V gave up 4 bases and J gave up 0 bases, with 22 bases separating them. Here the CDR3 reads CASSGMTSQGGFSYNEQFF. CDR3 bases: TGCGCCAGCAGTGGCATGACTAGCCAAGGGGGATTCTCCTACAATGAGCAGTTCTTC.

V gene TRBV18 combines with J gene TRBJ1-2; 9 nucleotides match TRBD1. Trimming took 3 bases from V and 6 from J; bases not matched to a gene: 11. This CDR3 spans 16 amino acids. Germline CDR1 reads KGHSH; CDR2 reads LQKENI. CDR3 sequence (DNA): TGTGCCAGCTCACCTGAAACTCCGGGACAGGGAAATGGCTACACCTTC. Protein product: CASSPETPGQGNGYTF.

The V call is TRBV18, the J call TRBJ1-4; TRBD1 is a possible D gene (6 bases). This CDR3 region has 21 residues. Germline CDR1 and CDR2: KGHSH and LQKENI. Trimming left V 3 bases short and J 8 bases short, with 34 bases between. This chain's CDR3 is CASSPLDFSRGQGGQGEKLFF. In DNA form, the CDR3 reads TGTGCCAGCTCACCTCTTGATTTCTCCAGGGGACAAGGTGGTCAGGGGGAAAAACTGTTTTTT.

CDR3 bases: TGTGCCAGCAGTTACTCTGGAGGATACACTGAAGCTTTCTTT. As protein: CASSYSGGYTEAFF. The gene calls are TRBV6-5 and TRBJ1-1, with D unclear. This CDR3 has 14 residues. Germline CDR1 and CDR2: MNHEY and SVGAGI. Between the trimmed V and J ends, which lost 0 bases and 3 bases, there was a span of 8 bases.

J is TRBJ1-4 and V is TRBV25-1; D perhaps matches TRBD1 (6 bases). The germline gives CDR1 MGHDK, CDR2 SYGVNS. V dropped 5 bases and J dropped 6 bases, with 16 bases sitting between them. The length of the CDR3 is 15 residues. Here the CDR3 reads CASSTRGGSDEKLFF. CDR3 coding DNA: TGTGCCAGCAGTACTCGGGGGGGCTCTGATGAAAAACTGTTTTTT.

V gene TRBV19 combines with J gene TRBJ2-7, with D perhaps TRBD1 (6 bases). The CDR3 consists of 13 residues. V lost 6 bases, J lost 2 bases, and 11 bases lay in between. CDR1 is LNHDA and CDR2 is SQIVND in the germline V gene (reference sequence). The DNA of the CDR3 is TGTGCCAGTAGGGCCCAGGGGACCTACGAGCAGTACTTC. It codes for CASRAQGTYEQYF.

The gene calls are TRBV7-9 and TRBJ2-2; no clear D gene. The length of the CDR3 is 16 residues. Germline lookup yields CDR1 SEHNR and CDR2 FQNEAQ (reference sequence). Trimming shortened V by 5 bases and J by 3 bases, and 16 bases separated the two germline ends. Here the CDR3 reads CASSPVYLRYTGELFF. The CDR3 DNA follows: TGTGCCAGCAGCCCCGTATACCTCAGATACACCGGGGAGCTGTTTTTT. Looking up the rest from reference TRBV7-9 and TRBJ2-2 gives the full variable domain: DTGVSQNPRHKITKRGQNVTFRCDPISEHNRLYWYRQTLGQGPEFLTYFQNEAQLEKSRLLSDRFSAERPKGSFSTLEIQRTEQGDSAMYLCASSPVYLRYTGELFFGEGSRLTVL.

This chain links TRBV2 with TRBJ1-2; TRBD1 matches 10 bases. The CDR3 totals 14 residues. CDR1 and CDR2 from the germline V gene are SNHLY and FYNNEI. J lost 7 bases, V lost 4 bases, and 6 bases had no gene match. The CDR3 spells CASSAGQGIAGYTF. For the CDR3, the DNA is TGTGCCAGCAGTGCGGGACAGGGGATTGCTGGCTACACCTTC. Combining the CDR3 with reference TRBV2 and TRBJ1-2 gives the whole variable domain EPEVTQTPSHQVTQMGQEVILRCVPISNHLYFYWYRQILGQKVEFLVSFYNNEISEKSEIFDDQFSVERPDGSNFTLKIRSTKLEDSAMYFCASSAGQGIAGYTFGSGTRLTVV.